The clone carrying this T cell receptor beta chain showed up just a few times. Its specificity is not known. This CDR3 comprises 15 residues. Trimming cost V 4 bases and J 0 bases, with 12 bases left between them. Germline values: CDR1 LGHNA, CDR2 YNFKEQ. The sample originates from a study of CD4 T cells in relation to SARS-CoV-2 and coronaviruses. Unexposed donor CD4+ T cells date from about 2011-2018, before the COVID-19 pandemic. Isolation of CD4+ T cells took place after about eleven days in culture. The table came from immunoSEQ multiplex PCR; TCRdb's copy has only in-frame clones and leaves some out. The table shows about 26,000 clones, with about three quarters occurring only once.

V is TRBV4-2 and J is TRBJ1-1; D gene unclear. Source material: CD4+ T cells from PBMCs, cultured in vitro. This TCR came from a human donor in good health. In DNA form, the CDR3 reads TGTGCCAGCAGCCCCGGGCCTCGCTTGAACACTGAAGCTTTCTTT. This codes for CASSPGPRLNTEAFF.